This T cell receptor beta chain was identified in a study of T cell changes during pregnancy in multiple sclerosis. TCRdb's table, derived via immunoSEQ multiplex PCR, lists solely in-frame clones and lacks some. The profile shows more than 80,000 clones, about 92% of them singletons. Germline CDR1 and CDR2: SGHRS and YFSETQ. This CDR3 has 14 residues. With 0 bases clipped from V and 1 base from J, the junction kept 1 base outside the gene matches. Material: peripheral blood, obtained in the first trimester of pregnancy. The J gene is TRBJ2-7, the V gene TRBV5-1, with 7 nucleotides matching TRBD2. This clonotype was obtained from a female donor with multiple sclerosis, enrolled in a pregnancy study. The CDR3 nucleotides read TGCGCCAGCAGCTTGGTTAGCGGGTCCTACGAGCAGTACTTC. It translates to CASSLVSGSYEQYF. Drawing the rest from reference TRBV5-1 and TRBJ2-7, the complete variable domain is KAGVTQTPRYLIKTRGQQVTLSCSPISGHRSVSWYQQTPGQGLQFLFEYFSETQRNKGNFPGRFSGRQFSNSRSEMNVSTLELGDSALYLCASSLVSGSYEQYFGPGTRLTVT.